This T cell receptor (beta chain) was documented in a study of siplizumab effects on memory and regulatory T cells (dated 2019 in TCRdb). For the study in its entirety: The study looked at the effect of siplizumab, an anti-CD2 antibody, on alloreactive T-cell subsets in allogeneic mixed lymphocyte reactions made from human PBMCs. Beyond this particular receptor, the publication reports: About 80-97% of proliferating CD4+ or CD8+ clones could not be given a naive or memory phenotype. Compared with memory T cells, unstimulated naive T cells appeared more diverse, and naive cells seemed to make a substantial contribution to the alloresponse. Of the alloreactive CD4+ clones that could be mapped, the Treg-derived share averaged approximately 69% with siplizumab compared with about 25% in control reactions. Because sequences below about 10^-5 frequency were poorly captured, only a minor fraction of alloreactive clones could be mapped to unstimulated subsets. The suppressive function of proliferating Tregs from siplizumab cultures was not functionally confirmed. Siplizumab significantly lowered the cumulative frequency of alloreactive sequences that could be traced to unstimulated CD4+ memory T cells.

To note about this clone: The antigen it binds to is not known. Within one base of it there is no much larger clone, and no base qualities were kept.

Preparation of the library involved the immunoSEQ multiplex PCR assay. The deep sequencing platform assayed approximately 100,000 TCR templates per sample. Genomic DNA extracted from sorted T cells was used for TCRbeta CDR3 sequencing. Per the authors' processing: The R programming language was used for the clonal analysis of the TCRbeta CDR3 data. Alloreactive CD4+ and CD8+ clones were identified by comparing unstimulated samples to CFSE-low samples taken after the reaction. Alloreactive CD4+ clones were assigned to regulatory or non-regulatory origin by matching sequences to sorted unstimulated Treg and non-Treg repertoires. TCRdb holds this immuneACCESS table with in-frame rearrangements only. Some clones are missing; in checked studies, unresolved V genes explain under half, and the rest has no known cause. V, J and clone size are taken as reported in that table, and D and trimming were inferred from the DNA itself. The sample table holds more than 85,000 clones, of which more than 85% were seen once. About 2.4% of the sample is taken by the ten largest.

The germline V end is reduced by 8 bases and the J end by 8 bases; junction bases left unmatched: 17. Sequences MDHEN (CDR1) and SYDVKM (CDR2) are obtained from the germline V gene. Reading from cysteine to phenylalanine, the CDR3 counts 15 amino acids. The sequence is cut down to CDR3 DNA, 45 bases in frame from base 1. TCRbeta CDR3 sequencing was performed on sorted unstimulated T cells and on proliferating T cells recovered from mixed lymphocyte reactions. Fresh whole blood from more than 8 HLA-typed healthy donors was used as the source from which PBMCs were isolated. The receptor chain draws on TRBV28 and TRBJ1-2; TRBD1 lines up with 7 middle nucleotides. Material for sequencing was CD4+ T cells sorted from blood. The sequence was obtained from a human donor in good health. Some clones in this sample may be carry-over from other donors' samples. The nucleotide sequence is TGTGCCAGCCACATTCCGACGACAGGGAGTGGAGGCTACACCTTC. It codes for CASHIPTTGSGGYTF.